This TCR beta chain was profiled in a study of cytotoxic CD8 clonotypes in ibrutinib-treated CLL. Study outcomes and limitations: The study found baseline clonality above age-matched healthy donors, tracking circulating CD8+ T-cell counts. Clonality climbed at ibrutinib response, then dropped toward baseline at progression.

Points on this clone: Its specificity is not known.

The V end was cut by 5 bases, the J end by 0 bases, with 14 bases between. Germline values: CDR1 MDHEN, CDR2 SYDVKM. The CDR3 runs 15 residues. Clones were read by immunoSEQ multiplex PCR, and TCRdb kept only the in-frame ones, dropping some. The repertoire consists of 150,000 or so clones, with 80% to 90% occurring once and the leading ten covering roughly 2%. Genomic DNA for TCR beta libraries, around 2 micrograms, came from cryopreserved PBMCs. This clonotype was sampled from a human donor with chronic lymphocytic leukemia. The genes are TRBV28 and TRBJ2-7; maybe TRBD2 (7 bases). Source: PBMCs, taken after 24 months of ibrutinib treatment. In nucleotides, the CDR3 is TGTGCCAGCAGTCCCTGGGGGGGCAGCTCCTACGAGCAGTACTTC. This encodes CASSPWGGSSYEQYF.